This T cell receptor beta chain derives from a study of blood T cell repertoires in COVID-19. The junction had 5 bases not matched to a gene; V was cut back by 4 bases and J by 4 bases. There are 16 residues in the CDR3. Germline CDR1 LNHDA, CDR2 SQIVND (reference sequence). Allocation to cohorts depended on clinical history reported by the participants. Sequencing was performed with immunoSEQ multiplex PCR; in TCRdb, only in-frame clones are kept and a portion is missing. The repertoire consists of about 320,000 clones, with roughly nine tenths occurring once and the leading ten covering around 2.6%.

This clonotype was obtained from a man aged 60 to 69 who had recovered from COVID-19. The sequenced sample was PBMCs or T cells enriched from blood (not recorded which). The rearrangement links TRBV19 to TRBJ2-1; 12 bases align to TRBD2. CDR3 bases: TGTGCCAGTAGTAGAACTAGCGGGGGGTTTTACAATGAGCAGTTCTTC. Translating it yields CASSRTSGGFYNEQFF.